This TCR beta chain derives from a study of PD-L1 blockade in urothelial cancer (dated by TCRdb to between 2016 and 2019). In the study overall: Therapy was started in the mid-2010s for all patients, and atezolizumab 1,200 mg was administered intravenously every 3 weeks. An ECOG performance status of 0 or 1 was recorded for the patients, and 0 to 3 prior chemotherapy regimens had been received by the patients. About 90% of the 29 patients were males with bladder-origin urothelial cancer, and 18 of 29 reported a prior smoking history. Blood samples were analyzed at two time points: 3 weeks after treatment start (second dose) and 6 weeks after treatment start. Blood samples yielded a median of roughly 140,000 T cells and more than 80,000 unique TCRs, with median clonality 0.080. Durable clinical benefit meant progression-free survival longer than 6 months, and TCR features were also tested against progression-free and overall survival. The study was an exploratory multi-omic analysis of somatic, immune and clinical correlates of response to PD-L1 blockade with atezolizumab in urothelial cancer. Pretreatment blood TCR-seq was available for 30 or so patients, at least one posttreatment blood collection was obtained for roughly 25 patients, and tumor TCR-seq was available for roughly 25 patients. Durable clinical benefit was achieved by nine patients and was not achieved by 20 patients. In the same patients, pretreatment tumors underwent whole exome sequencing and RNA sequencing in addition to TCR sequencing. Pretreatment tumor samples and matched peripheral blood, collected serially before and after atezolizumab treatment, underwent TCR sequencing.

This clone was detected once. Its antigen is not yet known. Base qualities were left out, and no much larger clone turns up one base away. The label giving this sample's time point can be read as: pretreatment peripheral blood. The cohort included 29 patients with locally advanced or metastatic urothelial carcinoma who were treated at Memorial Sloan Kettering on a trial protocol. Peripheral blood mononuclear cells were collected from each patient pretreatment and during treatment, giving between 1 and 8 total time points per patient. The Qiagen DNeasy Blood extraction kit was used to purify genomic DNA from total PBMCs and tumor samples. PBMCs were collected pretreatment and during treatment, and were isolated and stored as previously described. To estimate absolute template abundance from read counts, synthetic TCR analog templates were spiked into each PCR. The immunoSEQ assay was used to amplify TCRbeta CDR3 regions from genomic DNA with bias-controlled V and J gene primers. Sequencing of rearranged TCRbeta segments was done at approximately 20X coverage. The authors' pipeline ran thus. Clustering was used to correct sequencing errors, and CDR3s were annotated against IMGT to assign V, D and J genes. Downstream analyses used only productive TCRbeta rearrangements and left out out-of-frame or stop-codon sequences. Clonality was calculated as one minus the Shannon entropy normalized by the log of the number of unique productive sequences. Clones differing between time points or between blood and tumor were identified using Fisher's exact test with Benjamini-Hochberg correction, with an adjusted p below 0.01 applied as the threshold. Sourced from immuneACCESS, this table was stored by TCRdb with only in-frame sequences that have V and J called. A share of the clones is absent; for the studies checked, an unresolved V gene accounts for under half, and the remainder has no known explanation. V and J calls and clone size are as listed in that table; D and trimming were resolved from the DNA. This sample gives around 100,000 clones in total; more than 75% of them show up just once. Roughly 2% of the sample belongs to the ten largest clones.

CDR1 and CDR2 were assigned from the germline V gene (reference sequence) as GTSNPN and SVGIG. Measured from the cysteine to the phenylalanine, the CDR3 is 13 residues long. The CDR3 DNA has 39 bases and is translated from base 1. V loses 2 bases of germline sequence and J loses 2 bases, and the interval between the two ends is 9 bases. The paper as a whole reports these results and caveats: Improved progression-free and overall survival was found to be associated with pretreatment peripheral blood TCR clonality below the median. Small sample size (n ≈ 29) and many exploratory analyses mean the results are intended to be hypothesis-generating. Greater expansion of tumor-associated TCR clones in peripheral blood 3 weeks after the start of treatment was observed in patients with durable benefit (n of about 21, p = 0.022).

The receptor comes from a man in his sixties with urothelial cancer. The input for sequencing was PBMCs, taken around atezolizumab (anti-PD-L1) treatment. The chain is assembled from TRBV30 and TRBJ1-1, with no D gene named confidently. The DNA reads as follows: TGTGCCTGGAGTAGAGTTAAAAACACTGAAGCTTTCTTT. This yields the protein CAWSRVKNTEAFF.